These 14 T cell receptor beta chains came from one sample sequenced in a study of blood T cells in healthy people across ages. With a J-beta primer mix and a sample-barcoded 5' primer, a second PCR ran about 7 to 11 cycles. TCRdb used MiXCR to reprocess the 5' RACE reads, holding one entry per CDR3 protein. Here the sample spans hundreds of thousands of distinct CDR3 sequences, approximately 50% being singletons. The sequenced sample consisted of blood. The receptors stem from a woman aged 60-75 years in good health.

V usage is TRBV4-3 and J usage is TRBJ2-3; D gene ambiguous. This CDR3 is 16 amino acids long. Germline V gene data show CDR1 as LGHNA and CDR2 as YSLEER. Trimming removed 2 bases at V and 3 bases at J, with 15 bases between. Written as DNA, the CDR3 is TGCGCCAGCAGCCAATTAAGGGCAATTGGAACAGATACGCAGTATTTT. It specifies CASSQLRAIGTDTQYF.

The chain employs TRBV11-1 and TRBJ2-5; 15 bases map to TRBD2. The CDR3 consists of 16 residues. Germline lookup yields CDR1 SGHAT and CDR2 FQDESV (reference sequence). The junction had 10 bases not matched to a gene; V was cut back by 3 bases and J by 11 bases. CDR3 bases: TGTGCCAGCAGCTTCGGACTAGCGGGAGGGCCCGTTGAGCAGTACTTC. This encodes CASSFGLAGGPVEQYF.

The chain carries TRBV20-1 and TRBJ2-5; D is unresolved. The germline V gene has CDR1 DFQATT and CDR2 SNEGSKA (reference sequence). This CDR3 has 11 residues. The CDR3 reads CTAGVLETQYF. The CDR3 DNA is TGCACGGCTGGGGTCCTGGAGACCCAGTACTTC.

V and J are TRBV7-9 and TRBJ2-7; no definite D call. Between the trimmed V and J ends, which lost 4 bases and 1 base, there was a span of 14 bases. The germline CDR1 and CDR2 sequences are SEHNR and FQNEAQ (reference sequence). This CDR3 comprises 15 residues. The CDR3, as DNA: TGTGCCAGCAGCTCTCGTGGACCCGGTTCCTACGAGCAGTACTTC. This encodes CASSSRGPGSYEQYF.

This clonotype was found a few times. The J gene is TRBJ2-3, the V gene TRBV29-1, with 7 bases lining up with TRBD2. The germline V gene has CDR1 SQVTM and CDR2 ANQGSEA. The CDR3 runs 15 residues. V was pared by 2 bases and J by 10 bases, with 15 bases of the junction left unmatched. CDR3 DNA sequence: TGCAGCGTTGAACTCGGGACTAAACACATCCACGCGCAGTATTTT. Amino acids: CSVELGTKHIHAQYF.

This clonotype was found many times. The chain joins TRBV6-6 to TRBJ1-1; a possible D gene is TRBD1 (5 bases). The V end was cut by 6 bases, the J end by 2 bases, with 10 bases between. CDR1 is MNHNY, CDR2 SVGAGI, per germline (reference sequence). CDR3 length equals 13 residues. CDR3 region: CASRDQGNTEAFF. DNA of the CDR3: TGTGCCAGCAGAGATCAGGGTAACACTGAAGCTTTCTTT.

The chain joins TRBV12-3 or TRBV12-4 to TRBJ1-6; 8 bases agree with TRBD1. CDR3 length: 15 residues. Trimming at V came to 3 bases and at J to 9 bases, leaving 7 bases not matched to a gene. CDR3 region: CASSLEARGLSPLHF. CDR3 DNA: TGTGCCAGCAGTTTGGAGGCCAGGGGGCTTTCACCCCTCCACTTT.

This clonotype was found a few times. This rearrangement joins TRBV20-1 to TRBJ1-2; TRBD1 aligns across 7 bases. The V and J ends lost 0 bases and 0 bases, in that order; junction bases with no gene match: 4. Per germline, CDR1 DFQATT and CDR2 SNEGSKA (reference sequence). The CDR3 is made up of 15 amino acids. In nucleotides, the CDR3 is TGCAGTGCTAGAGATACAGGGGAAACTAACTATGGCTACACCTTC. Protein sequence: CSARDTGETNYGYTF.

The chain is built from TRBV30 and TRBJ2-5, with 8 nucleotides matching TRBD1. This CDR3 is built from 15 residues. V trimming: 4 bases; J trimming: 5 bases; junction bases outside the gene matches: 12. Germline loops: CDR1 GTSNPN, CDR2 SVGIG (reference sequence). In DNA, the CDR3 is TGTGCCTGGACCCCCTGGACAGGGCAAAGGGAGACCCAGTACTTC. This gives the protein CAWTPWTGQRETQYF.

This clonotype was observed many times. V gene TRBV6-6 combines with J gene TRBJ1-1; perhaps TRBD1 as D (6 bases). With 9 bases removed from V and 4 bases from J, the gap between germline ends came to 15 bases. CDR1 is MNHNY, CDR2 SVGAGI, per germline (reference sequence). There are 13 residues in the CDR3. The CDR3 loop reads CASSPGAVTEAFF. CDR3 in DNA: TGTGCCAGTTCCCCAGGGGCGGTCACTGAAGCTTTCTTT.

This clonotype appeared a few times. At one end the junction does not follow the germline gene, possibly because of a read error. The rearrangement uses TRBV5-1 and TRBJ1-1; D unresolved. Germline V gene sequence: CDR1 SGHRS, CDR2 YFSETQ. The CDR3 extends over 14 amino acids. DNA of the CDR3: TGTGCCAGCAGCTTAGTAGGGTTGAACACTGAAGCTTTCTTT. This encodes CASSLVGLNTEAFF.

The chain links TRBV4-3 to TRBJ2-3; tentatively, D is TRBD2 (6 bases). V was trimmed by 1 base and J by 3 bases, leaving 14 bases between them. Germline V gives CDR1 LGHNA, CDR2 YSLEER. The CDR3 contains 16 residues. The chain's CDR3 is CASSQVQPGVTDTQYF. For the CDR3, the DNA is TGCGCCAGCAGCCAAGTCCAACCGGGAGTGACAGATACGCAGTATTTT.

The rearrangement uses TRBV11-2 and TRBJ2-1, with 8 bases identical to TRBD1. This CDR3 comprises 15 residues. V lost 5 bases to trimming and J lost 5 bases; unmatched junction nucleotides: 8. Germline CDR1 reads SGHAT; CDR2 reads FQNNGV. CDR3 coding DNA: TGTGCCAGCAGCCCACGGACAGGGTTCGACAATGAGCAGTTCTTC. The encoded protein is CASSPRTGFDNEQFF. Using reference TRBV11-2 and TRBJ2-1 for the parts outside the CDR3, the full variable domain is EAGVAQSPRYKIIEKRQSVAFWCNPISGHATLYWYQQILGQGPKLLIQFQNNGVVDDSQLPKDRFSAERLKGVDSTLKIQPAKLEDSAVYLCASSPRTGFDNEQFFGPGTRLTVL.

The rearrangement joins TRBV20-1 to TRBJ2-1; tentatively, D is TRBD1 or TRBD2 (5 bases each). CDR3 length: 13 residues. The germline gives CDR1 DFQATT, CDR2 SNEGSKA (reference sequence). This chain's CDR3 is CSALGRIYNEQFF. The CDR3 coding sequence is TGCAGCGCCTTGGGACGGATCTACAATGAGCAGTTCTTC.